This TCR beta chain was found in a study of alternative splicing in chronic myeloid leukemia remission (dated by TCRdb to between 2020 and 2021). About the investigation overall: RNA sequencing was used to profile peripheral blood from chronic-phase CML patients at diagnosis and at remission, and the results were compared with those from healthy donors. Median ages were about 53 years at diagnosis, less than 60 at remission and 35 to 40 for healthy controls. In terms of female/male counts, the diagnosis samples were 11/5, the remission samples were 8/3 and the controls were 2/4. For diagnosis, remission and control samples alike, total RNA was extracted from peripheral blood mononuclear cells using Trizol.

General study outcomes and caveats: Blood cell composition differed strongly by timepoint, shifting from myeloid progenitor enrichment at diagnosis to mature lymphoid enrichment at remission. At remission, blood cell composition was reshaped to resemble that of the lymphoid cell-enriched normal controls.

Peripheral blood was obtained from roughly 6 healthy donors to serve as normal controls. The library was produced with bulk RNA-seq. The TruSeq Stranded RNA sample prep kit was used to generate libraries of poly-A-enriched mRNA from an input of 1 ug total RNA. Every sample was sequenced in triplicate, with paired-end sequencing run on a HiSeq 2500. A read length of 125 nucleotides per mate was used for RNA-seq. Per the authors' processing: After trimming, reads were aligned to hg38 using STAR v2.7, and quality control was handled by FASTQC, RSeQC and multiqc. Salmon 0.14.1 was used to quantify gene expression levels as transcripts per million (TPM). The results of principal component analysis suggested that neither trial, library batch, sequencing batch, treatment regimen nor sex drove the transcriptomic profiles. Following reprocessing of the reads by TCRdb, the data hold one row per CDR3 protein sequence and no DNA is available. The V and J calls reflect TCRdb's pipeline rather than the authors' work. This sample comprises about 350 distinct CDR3 sequences, more than 95% of them detected only once. Jointly, the top ten make up approximately 6.1% of the sample.

Notes on this clonotype: This clone's antigen is unknown.

The germline V gene yields SGHRS for CDR1 and YFSETQ for CDR2. From its cysteine to its phenylalanine, the CDR3 spans 13 amino acids. No DNA has been recorded. The chain is assembled from TRBV5-1 and TRBJ1-2; TCRdb reports TRBD1, a call that lacks DNA to check it against. The source of this sequence is a person aged 25-55 years in good health. Sequenced input: PBMCs. The CDR3 protein: CASTATNSGGYTF.